These 26 T cell receptor beta chains originate from one sample sequenced in a study of regulatory T cells in long-lasting Graves disease. Time point meaning: persistent/refractory GD, antithyroid drugs over 5 years with positive TRAb. Extracted RNA from PBMCs served as the source of the TCR library. Construction of the TCR beta libraries employed iRepertoire HTBI primers in conjunction with Arm-PCR of CDR3 regions. One entry per CDR3 protein results from TCRdb running MiXCR on the multiplex PCR reads. The table records 400,000 or so distinct CDR3 sequences, roughly a quarter of them present only once. The sample here was peripheral blood mononuclear cells (PBMCs), taken when the disease was refractory, from a patient treated with antithyroid drugs. Receptors originate from a female donor with Graves disease.

On this clonotype itself: A much more abundant neighbour one base away suggests this may be a read error. V is TRBV4-3 and J is TRBJ1-4; 10 nucleotides align to TRBD1. Germline V lookup: CDR1 LGHNA, CDR2 YSLEER. CDR3 size: 16 residues. With V trimmed by 0 bases and J by 6 bases, 4 bases remained unmatched. CDR3 nucleotide sequence: TGCGCCAGCAGCCAAGATAGTGGGACAGGGGATGAAAAACTGTTTTTT. Translated, it gives CASSQDSGTGDEKLFF.

The chain uses TRBV7-9 and TRBJ2-7, with D perhaps matching TRBD1 (6 bases). The CDR3 is made up of 16 amino acids. Germline-derived CDR1 and CDR2 are SEHNR and FQNEAQ (reference sequence). The ends were cut back, 1 base at V and 4 bases at J, with 17 bases in the middle. CDR3 sequence reads: CASSLVVGTRVYEQYF. The CDR3 coding sequence is TGTGCCAGCAGCTTAGTCGTTGGGACAAGGGTGTACGAGCAGTACTTC.

This clonotype was seen a handful of times. The chain uses TRBV6-2 or TRBV6-3 and TRBJ2-7; weak D call: TRBD1 (5 bases). Trimming removed 1 base at V and 6 bases at J, with 16 bases between. Germline V gene data show CDR1 as MNHEY and CDR2 as SVGEGT. The CDR3 runs to 15 residues. Here the CDR3 reads CASSYYDSPETEQYF. CDR3 DNA: TGTGCCAGCAGTTACTACGACAGCCCCGAGACCGAGCAGTACTTC.

This clonotype was picked up a small number of times. This rearrangement joins TRBV5-1 to TRBJ2-7, with 7 bases matching TRBD2. Germline lookup yields CDR1 SGHRS and CDR2 YFSETQ. V lost 4 bases, J lost 5 bases, and 9 bases stayed unmatched. The CDR3 contains 14 residues. The CDR3 reads CASSQGGTTDEQYF. In DNA form, the CDR3 reads TGCGCCAGCAGCCAGGGAGGGACTACCGACGAGCAGTACTTC. Looking up the rest from reference TRBV5-1 and TRBJ2-7 gives the full variable domain: KAGVTQTPRYLIKTRGQQVTLSCSPISGHRSVSWYQQTPGQGLQFLFEYFSETQRNKGNFPGRFSGRQFSNSRSEMNVSTLELGDSALYLCASSQGGTTDEQYFGPGTRLTVT.

The chain employs TRBV6-4 and TRBJ2-1, with 8 bases matching TRBD2. This CDR3 is built from 13 residues. The V segment lost 3 bases and the J segment 5 bases; nucleotides outside the gene matches: 0. Germline CDR1 MRHNA, CDR2 SNTAGT. The CDR3 sequence: CASSETSDNEQFF. CDR3 coding DNA: TGTGCCAGCAGTGAGACTAGCGACAATGAGCAGTTCTTC.

This rearrangement joins TRBV2 to TRBJ1-3; D is possibly TRBD1 (5 bases). Germline CDR1 SNHLY, CDR2 FYNNEI. Between the trimmed V and J ends, which lost 1 base and 4 bases, there was a span of 11 bases. The CDR3 sequence is 15 residues long. In DNA, the CDR3 is TGTGCCAGCAGTGAAGTGGTCGGGGGAGGAAACACCATATATTTT. This translates into CASSEVVGGGNTIYF. Drawing the rest from reference TRBV2 and TRBJ1-3, the complete variable domain is EPEVTQTPSHQVTQMGQEVILRCVPISNHLYFYWYRQILGQKVEFLVSFYNNEISEKSEIFDDQFSVERPDGSNFTLKIRSTKLEDSAMYFCASSEVVGGGNTIYFGEGSWLTVV.

This clonotype was picked up a small number of times. This sequence joins TRBV18 and TRBJ1-5; perhaps TRBD1 as D (6 bases). Germline V CDR1 and CDR2: KGHSH, LQKENI. V lost 2 bases to trimming and J lost 11 bases, with 19 bases between them. This CDR3 spans 15 amino acids. CDR3 sequence: CASSPIGQPPRAQHF. CDR3 DNA: TGTGCCAGCTCACCAATAGGACAGCCTCCTCGGGCCCAGCATTTT.

V and J are TRBV9 and TRBJ2-5; 10 bases line up with TRBD2. The CDR3 is 15 residues long. The trim removed 3 bases at V and 4 bases at J, leaving 6 bases unmatched. CDR1 and CDR2 from the germline V gene are SGDLS and YYNGEE. CDR3 residues: CASSATSGIGETQYF. The CDR3 DNA is TGTGCCAGCAGCGCAACTAGCGGGATCGGAGAGACCCAGTACTTC.

This chain uses TRBV30 with TRBJ2-7; D gene ambiguous. Per germline, CDR1 GTSNPN and CDR2 SVGIG (reference sequence). The germline V and J ends were trimmed by 3 bases and 5 bases, with 8 bases remaining between them. The CDR3 has 11 amino acids. The CDR3 DNA reads TGTGCCTGGAGAGGTGGGGACGAGCAGTACTTC. Its translation: CAWRGGDEQYF.

This clonotype was observed many times. V gene TRBV3-1 combines with J gene TRBJ2-5; either TRBD1 or TRBD2 may supply D (5 bases each). The ends were cut back, 7 bases at V and 4 bases at J, with 13 bases in the middle. This CDR3 has 13 amino acids. Looked up from germline, CDR1 is LGHDT and CDR2 is YNNKEL (reference sequence). CDR3 in amino acids: CASNPGTGETQYF. As DNA, the CDR3 is TGTGCCAGCAACCCTGGGACCGGAGAGACCCAGTACTTC.

The table lists this clonotype with many counts. The chain links TRBV28 to TRBJ2-5, with 9 bases fitting TRBD2. The length of the CDR3 is 16 residues. Germline lookup yields CDR1 MDHEN and CDR2 SYDVKM. The CDR3: CGSSGPGGGRAETQYF. The CDR3 DNA reads TGTGGATCGTCTGGGCCCGGTGGCGGGAGGGCCGAGACCCAGTACTTC.

The chain has TRBV5-4 and TRBJ2-2, with 9 nucleotides matching TRBD1. CDR3 length: 16 residues. Germline V gene data show CDR1 as SGHNT and CDR2 as YYREEE (reference sequence). With 4 bases clipped from V and 5 bases from J, the junction kept 9 bases outside the gene matches. CDR3 in amino acids: CASSPEPGQGTGELFF. The CDR3 DNA reads as TGTGCCAGCAGCCCTGAGCCGGGACAGGGAACCGGGGAGCTGTTTTTT.

Comment on this clonotype: One end of the junction varies from germline; a read error may be responsible. This chain joins TRBV6-5 and TRBJ2-7, with TRBD1 matching 8 bases. In germline, CDR1 is MNHEY, CDR2 SVGAGI. The CDR3 is 16 amino acids. The CDR3 DNA sequence: TGTGCCAGCAGCTACCCGGGGCAGGGGGCTCGGTACGGGCAGTACTTC. Amino acids: CASSYPGQGARYGQYF.

This clonotype was seen many times. This rearrangement joins TRBV29-1 to TRBJ2-7; D is possibly TRBD1 or TRBD2 (5 bases each). Trimming left V 7 bases short and J 4 bases short, with 14 bases between. CDR3 length: 12 amino acids. In germline, CDR1 is SQVTM, CDR2 ANQGSEA. The chain's CDR3 is CSAAGTPYEQYF. In nucleotides, the CDR3 is TGCAGCGCTGCCGGGACCCCTTACGAGCAGTACTTC.

In regard to this clonotype: Being one base from a much bigger clone, this may be a read error. The gene calls are TRBV6-9 and TRBJ2-7; D unclear. The CDR3 totals 15 residues. CDR1 MNHGY and CDR2 SVAAGI come from the germline V gene. CDR3 coding DNA: TGTACCAGCAGTTACTTTCGAGCGAGCCCGTACGAGCAGTACTTC. Amino acids: CTSSYFRASPYEQYF.

V and J are TRBV28 and TRBJ2-1, with 13 bases matching TRBD2. V shed 5 bases, J shed 3 bases, and the junction held 7 bases outside the gene matches. The CDR3 has 17 amino acids. Germline values: CDR1 MDHEN, CDR2 SYDVKM. In DNA form, the CDR3 reads TGTGCCAGCAGTCCCACTAGCGGGAGGGCGATCTACAATGAGCAGTTCTTC. Its protein product is CASSPTSGRAIYNEQFF. The variable domain in full, completed from reference TRBV28 and TRBJ2-1, reads DVKVTQSSRYLVKRTGEKVFLECVQDMDHENMFWYRQDPGLGLRLIYFSYDVKMKEKGDIPEGYSVSREKKERFSLILESASTNQTSMYLCASSPTSGRAIYNEQFFGPGTRLTVL.

This clonotype was found many times. The rearrangement links TRBV11-2 to TRBJ1-6; 9 bases fit TRBD1. This CDR3 is built from 14 residues. The germline V gene has CDR1 SGHAT and CDR2 FQNNGV. J gave up 7 bases and V 5 bases, and 3 bases lay outside the gene matches. In DNA form, the CDR3 reads TGTGCCAGCAGCCAAGGACAGGGGAATTCACCCCTCCACTTT. This codes for CASSQGQGNSPLHF.

Comments on this clonotype: This may stem from a read error, because a much larger clone lies one nucleotide away. This chain links TRBV28 with TRBJ2-7; 7 bases align to TRBD2. Trimming removed 6 bases from V and 9 bases from J; junction bases left unmatched: 14. The germline CDR1 and CDR2 sequences are MDHEN and SYDVKM. The CDR3 has 14 amino acids. The CDR3 is CASSSGTIKGGQYF. The DNA for the CDR3 is TGTGCCAGCAGCTCCGGGACTATAAAGGGCGGGCAGTACTTC. The complete variable domain, with remaining parts taken from reference TRBV28 and TRBJ2-7, reads DVKVTQSSRYLVKRTGEKVFLECVQDMDHENMFWYRQDPGLGLRLIYFSYDVKMKEKGDIPEGYSVSREKKERFSLILESASTNQTSMYLCASSSGTIKGGQYFGPGTRLTVT.

Many counts were recorded for this clonotype. This chain uses TRBV7-8 with TRBJ1-4; tentative D call: TRBD1 (6 bases). The CDR3 loop spans 16 amino acids. V was pared by 5 bases and J by 0 bases, with 13 bases between. Germline V gene data show CDR1 as SGHVS and CDR2 as FQNEAQ. The CDR3 DNA is TGTGCCAGCAGCCCCAGAGAGGGGGCAACTAATGAAAAACTGTTTTTT. It codes for CASSPREGATNEKLFF.

The chain links TRBV7-3 to TRBJ2-7; the D gene is possibly TRBD2 (6 bases). Trimming pared 0 bases from V and 2 bases from J, leaving 11 bases between. CDR3 length: 15 residues. Germline V gene data show CDR1 as SGHTA and CDR2 as FQGTGA. CDR3 nucleotide sequence: TGTGCCAGCAGCTTAACGCGCCGGGAGCCCTACGAGCAGTACTTC. Residues: CASSLTRREPYEQYF.

This clonotype was observed a few times. The chain carries TRBV5-5 and TRBJ2-7, with 8 bases fitting TRBD1. Germline CDR1 SGHKS, CDR2 YYEKEE (reference sequence). This CDR3 contains 15 residues. V trimming: 5 bases; J trimming: 6 bases; junction bases outside the gene matches: 13. The DNA of the CDR3 is TGTGCCAGCAGTTACATTACAGGGGGGCGGGCCGAGCAGTACTTC. Encoded protein: CASSYITGGRAEQYF.

This chain connects TRBV6-1 to TRBJ1-2; the D gene is possibly TRBD1 (5 bases). This CDR3 has 13 amino acids. The ends were cut back, 10 bases at V and 8 bases at J, with 20 bases in the middle. Germline V lookup: CDR1 MNHNS, CDR2 SASEGT. The CDR3 is CAILKGPPDGYTF. CDR3 nucleotide sequence: TGTGCCATCCTAAAGGGGCCGCCTGACGGCTACACCTTC.

By share, this clonotype ranks as medium-sized. V is TRBV2 and J is TRBJ2-5; no clear D gene. Germline V gene lookup returns CDR1 SNHLY and CDR2 FYNNEI. This CDR3 has 11 amino acids. V lost 3 bases, J lost 5 bases, and 4 bases lay in between. The CDR3 here is CASSDGETQYF. The CDR3 region has the DNA TGTGCCAGCAGTGACGGGGAGACCCAGTACTTC.

This chain uses TRBV6-9 with TRBJ2-2; no definite D call. The ends were cut back, 2 bases at V and 8 bases at J, with 6 bases in the middle. This CDR3 comprises 12 residues. Germline-derived CDR1 and CDR2 are MNHGY and SVAAGI. The CDR3 region is CASSYQAGELFF. CDR3 nucleotide sequence: TGTGCCAGCAGTTATCAGGCAGGGGAGCTGTTTTTT.

This clonotype appeared many times. V gene TRBV12-3 or TRBV12-4 combines with J gene TRBJ2-5; no firm D call. There are 13 residues in the CDR3. V was cut by 3 bases and J by 4 bases, with 9 bases left in between. The CDR3, as DNA: TGTGCCAGCAGTTTTAAGGAGAGAGAGACCCAGTACTTC. Its translation: CASSFKERETQYF.

Of note for this clonotype: The CDR3 does not end in the conserved phenylalanine or tryptophan, so this is likely a read error. The rearrangement links TRBV7-6 to TRBJ1-2; 8 bases are shared with TRBD1. The CDR3 sequence is 14 residues long. Germline trimming cut 4 bases from V and 2 bases from J; bases unmatched to any gene: 3. CDR1 is SGHVS and CDR2 is FNYEAQ in the germline V gene. CDR3 sequence (DNA): TGTGCCAGCAGCTCGCAGGGGGCGAACTATGGCTACACCCTC. Its protein is CASSSQGANYGYTL.